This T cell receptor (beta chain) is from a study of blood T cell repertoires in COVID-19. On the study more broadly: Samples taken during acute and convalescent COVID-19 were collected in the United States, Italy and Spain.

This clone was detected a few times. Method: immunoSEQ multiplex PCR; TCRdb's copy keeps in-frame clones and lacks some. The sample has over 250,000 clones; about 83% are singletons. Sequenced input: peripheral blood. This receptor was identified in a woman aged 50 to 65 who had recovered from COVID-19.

CDR3 sequence: CASRTETDYGYTF. CDR3 coding DNA: TGTGCCAGCAGGACTGAGACAGACTATGGCTACACCTTC. This chain links TRBV12-3 or TRBV12-4 with TRBJ1-2; D is perhaps TRBD1 (5 bases). V was shortened by 6 bases and J by 3 bases, with 11 bases between the two germline ends. The CDR3 consists of 13 residues.